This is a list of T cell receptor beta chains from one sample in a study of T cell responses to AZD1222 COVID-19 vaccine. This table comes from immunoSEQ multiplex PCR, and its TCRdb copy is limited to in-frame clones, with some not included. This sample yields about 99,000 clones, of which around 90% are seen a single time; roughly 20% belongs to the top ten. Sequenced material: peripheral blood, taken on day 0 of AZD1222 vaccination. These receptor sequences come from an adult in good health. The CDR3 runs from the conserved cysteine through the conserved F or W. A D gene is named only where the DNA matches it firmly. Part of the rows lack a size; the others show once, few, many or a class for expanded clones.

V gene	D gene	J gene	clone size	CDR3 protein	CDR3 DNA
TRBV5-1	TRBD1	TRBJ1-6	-	CASSLQGDNSPLHF	TGCGCCAGCAGCTTGCAGGGGGACAATTCACCCCTCCACTTT
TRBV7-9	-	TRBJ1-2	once	CASSPEIWTEYGYTF	TGTGCCAGCAGCCCTGAAATTTGGACGGAATATGGCTACACCTTC
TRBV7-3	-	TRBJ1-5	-	CASSAMGVDQPQHF	TGTGCCAGCAGCGCTATGGGGGTGGATCAGCCCCAGCATTTT
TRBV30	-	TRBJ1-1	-	CAWSWSGDTEAFF	TGTGCCTGGAGTTGGTCAGGTGACACTGAAGCTTTCTTT
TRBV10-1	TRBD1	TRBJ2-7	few	CASSWDSSYEQYF	TGCGCCAGCAGTTGGGACAGCTCCTACGAGCAGTACTTC
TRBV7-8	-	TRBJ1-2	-	CASSLETGITTTMSYTF	TGTGCCAGCAGCTTAGAGACAGGTATAACAACGACTATGAGCTACACCTTC
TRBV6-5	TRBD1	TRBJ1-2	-	CASSYRGQDYGYTF	TGTGCCAGCAGTTACCGGGGACAGGACTATGGCTACACCTTC
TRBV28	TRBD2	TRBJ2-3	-	CASSILTSGYTDTQYF	TGTGCCAGCAGCATCCTGACTAGCGGGTACACAGATACGCAGTATTTT
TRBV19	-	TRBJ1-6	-	CASKSLGPYNSPLHF	TGTGCCAGTAAATCTTTGGGCCCCTATAATTCACCCCTCCACTTT
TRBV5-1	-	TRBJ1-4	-	CASSIGDNSEKLFF	TGCGCCAGCAGCATAGGGGACAACAGCGAAAAACTGTTTTTT
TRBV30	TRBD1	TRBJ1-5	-	CAWSPGTGGTQPQHF	TGTGCCTGGAGTCCGGGGACAGGGGGGACTCAGCCCCAGCATTTT
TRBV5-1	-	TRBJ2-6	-	CASSFGTPSGANVLTF	TGCGCCAGCAGCTTCGGGACTCCATCTGGGGCCAACGTCCTGACTTTC
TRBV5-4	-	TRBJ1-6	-	CASSFGEGESPLHF	TGTGCCAGCAGCTTTGGGGAAGGGGAATCACCCCTCCACTTT
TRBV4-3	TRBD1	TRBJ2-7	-	CASSQDRGTGEYF	TGCGCCAGCAGCCAAGATAGGGGGACAGGGGAGTACTTC
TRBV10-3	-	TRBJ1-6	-	CAIDRRVVSPLHF	TGTGCCATTGACAGACGGGTGGTTTCACCCCTCCACTTT
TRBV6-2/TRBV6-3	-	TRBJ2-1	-	CASSLYLDEQFF	TGTGCCAGCAGCCTATACTTAGATGAGCAGTTCTTC
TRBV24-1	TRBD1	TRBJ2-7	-	CATSDFGRTGLYEQYF	TGTGCCACCAGTGATTTCGGTCGGACAGGGCTCTACGAGCAGTACTTC
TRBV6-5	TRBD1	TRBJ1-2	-	CASSFGQGRGYTF	TGTGCCAGCAGTTTCGGACAGGGAAGAGGCTACACCTTC
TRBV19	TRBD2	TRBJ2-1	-	CASSIVTGGLWDEQFF	TGTGCCAGTAGTATAGTAACGGGAGGACTATGGGATGAGCAGTTCTTC
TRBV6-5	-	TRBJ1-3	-	CASRHESGGGNTIYF	TGTGCCAGCAGGCACGAGTCGGGCGGCGGAAACACCATATATTTT
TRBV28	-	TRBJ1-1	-	CASSVGSTEAFF	TGTGCCAGCAGTGTGGGTAGCACTGAAGCTTTCTTT
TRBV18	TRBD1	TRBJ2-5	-	CASSPPNTGGETQYF	TGTGCCAGCTCACCTCCAAACACAGGGGGGGAGACCCAGTACTTC
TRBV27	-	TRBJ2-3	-	CASSLSFWTDTQYF	TGTGCCAGCAGTTTAAGTTTCTGGACAGATACGCAGTATTTT
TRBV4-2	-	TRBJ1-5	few	CASSQVLQGYQPQHF	TGTGCCAGCAGCCAAGTTTTGCAGGGATATCAGCCCCAGCATTTT
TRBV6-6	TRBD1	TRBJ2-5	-	CASSDPGGRETQYF	TGTGCCAGCAGTGATCCAGGGGGCCGGGAGACCCAGTACTTC
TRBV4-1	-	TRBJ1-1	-	CASKSGVNTEAFF	TGCGCCAGCAAGTCAGGGGTGAACACTGAAGCTTTCTTT
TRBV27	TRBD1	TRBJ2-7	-	CASSHGTGGSYEQYF	TGTGCCAGCAGTCACGGGACAGGGGGGTCCTACGAGCAGTACTTC
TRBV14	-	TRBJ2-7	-	CASSRSYEQYF	TGTGCCAGCAGCCGCAGCTACGAGCAGTACTTC
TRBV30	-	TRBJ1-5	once	CAWSGANINQPQHF	TGTGCCTGGAGTGGGGCAAATATTAATCAGCCCCAGCATTTT
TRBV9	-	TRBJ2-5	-	CASSVEGSGGRETQYF	TGTGCCAGCAGCGTAGAGGGCTCTGGGGGTAGGGAGACCCAGTACTTC
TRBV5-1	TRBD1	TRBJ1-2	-	CASSQSTGGSLYGYTF	TGCGCCAGCAGCCAGAGTACAGGGGGAAGCCTCTATGGCTACACCTTC
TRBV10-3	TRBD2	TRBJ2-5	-	CAIRPSGGGEETQYF	TGTGCCATCAGACCCAGCGGGGGCGGCGAAGAGACCCAGTACTTC
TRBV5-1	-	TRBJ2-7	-	CASSFNGGGGGYEQYF	TGCGCCAGCAGCTTTAATGGCGGCGGGGGCGGGTACGAGCAGTACTTC
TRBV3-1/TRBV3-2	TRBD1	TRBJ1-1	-	CASSSRQGTEAFF	TGTGCCAGCAGCTCGCGACAGGGCACTGAAGCTTTCTTT
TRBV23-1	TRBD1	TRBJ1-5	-	CASSRCPDRDYSNQPQHF	TGCGCCAGCAGTCGATGCCCGGACAGGGATTATAGCAATCAGCCCCAGCATTTT
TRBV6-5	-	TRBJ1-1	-	CASSTSGLPNTEAFF	TGTGCCAGCAGTACCTCTGGTTTACCGAACACTGAAGCTTTCTTT
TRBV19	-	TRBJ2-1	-	CASSLGLGYNEQFF	TGTGCCAGTAGCCTAGGTTTAGGCTACAATGAGCAGTTCTTC
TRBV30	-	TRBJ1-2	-	CAWGPGPQGTF	TGTGCCTGGGGCCCCGGGCCCCAAGGCACCTTC
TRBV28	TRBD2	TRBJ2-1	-	CASRKAGARYNEQFF	TGTGCCAGCAGGAAAGCGGGGGCCCGCTACAATGAGCAGTTCTTC
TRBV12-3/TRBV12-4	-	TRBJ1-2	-	CASSFTFYGYTF	TGTGCCAGCAGTTTTACTTTCTATGGCTACACCTTC
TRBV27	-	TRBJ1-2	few	CASSLSRPRYGYTF	TGTGCCAGCAGTTTATCGCGTCCCCGCTATGGCTACACCTTC
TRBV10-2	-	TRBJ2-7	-	CASSDLTGMSYEQYF	TGCGCCAGCAGTGATTTAACAGGGATGAGCTACGAGCAGTACTTC
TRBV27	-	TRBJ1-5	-	CASSKRPTEYSNQPQHF	TGTGCCAGCAGTAAACGGCCGACAGAATATAGCAATCAGCCCCAGCATTTT
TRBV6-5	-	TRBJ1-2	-	CASILVGTGYFGYTF	-
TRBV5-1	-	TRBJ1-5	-	CASSSSGAKGQPQHF	TGCGCCAGCAGCTCTTCGGGGGCTAAGGGTCAGCCCCAGCATTTT
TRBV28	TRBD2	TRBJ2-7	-	CASFPGGRGSYEQYF	TGTGCCAGCTTCCCGGGCGGGAGAGGCTCCTACGAGCAGTACTTC
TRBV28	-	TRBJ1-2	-	CASSFGAVNYGYTF	TGTGCCAGCAGTTTCGGGGCCGTTAACTATGGCTACACCTTC
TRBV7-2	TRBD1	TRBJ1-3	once	CASSWTGTGLGNTIYF	TGTGCCAGCAGCTGGACCGGGACAGGGCTTGGAAACACCATATATTTT
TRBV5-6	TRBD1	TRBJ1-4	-	CASSLAGTGFEKLFF	TGTGCCAGCAGTCTAGCCGGGACAGGGTTCGAAAAACTGTTTTTT
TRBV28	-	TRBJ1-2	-	CASSLLAPGYGYTF	TGTGCCAGCAGTTTACTCGCCCCCGGTTATGGCTACACCTTC
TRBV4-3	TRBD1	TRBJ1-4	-	CASSQVGDSKNEKLFF	TGCGCCAGCAGCCAAGTAGGGGACAGCAAAAATGAAAAACTGTTTTTT
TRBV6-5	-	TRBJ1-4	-	CASSYRLGREKLFF	TGTGCCAGCAGTTACAGATTGGGGCGGGAAAAACTGTTTTTT
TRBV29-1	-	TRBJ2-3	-	CSASKGSITDTQYF	TGCAGCGCGAGTAAGGGGAGTATAACAGATACGCAGTATTTT
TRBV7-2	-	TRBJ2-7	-	CASSLESGRSYEQYF	TGTGCCAGCAGCTTAGAATCAGGGCGCTCCTACGAGCAGTACTTC
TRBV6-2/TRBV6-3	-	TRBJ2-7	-	CASSYGGHEQYF	TGTGCCAGCAGTTACGGGGGCCACGAGCAGTACTTC
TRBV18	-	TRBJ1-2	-	CASSSLDERGYTF	TGTGCCAGCTCATCCCTAGACGAAAGGGGCTACACCTTC
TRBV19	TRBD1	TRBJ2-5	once	CASSIIGTEFQETQYF	TGTGCCAGTAGTATAATAGGGACAGAGTTCCAAGAGACCCAGTACTTC
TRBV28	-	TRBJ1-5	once	CASSLGDRSNQPQHF	TGTGCCAGCAGTTTGGGGGACCGCAGTAATCAGCCCCAGCATTTT
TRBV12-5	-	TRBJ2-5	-	CASGLTTGTQYF	TGTGCTAGTGGTTTGACGACGGGGACCCAGTACTTC
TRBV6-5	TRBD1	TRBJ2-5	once	CASSYQTGEETQYF	TGTGCCAGCAGTTACCAGACAGGGGAAGAGACCCAGTACTTC